Detailed here is one T cell receptor beta chain. This clonotype appeared many times. Its target antigen remains unknown. The record has no base qualities; no much larger clone is one base away. This sample stems from a study of CD8+CD57+ T cells in acquired aplastic anemia (dated 2018 in TCRdb). Context from the whole study: DNA extracted from sorted CD4+ and CD8+ cells had a mean of 3.2 ug, with a range of roughly 0.19 to 27.4 ug. Healthy donor samples averaged roughly 9.8 million reads for CD4+ and under 14 million for CD8+ cells.

Genomic DNA was used as template for profiling of TCR beta VDJ combinations and CDR3 sequences. An Illumina HiSeq 2000 was the platform used for TCR repertoire sequencing. Per the original workflow: TRBV/TRBJ rearrangement plots, CDR3 size and DJ length profiles, and Simpson's diversity index were used to assess repertoires. The immunodominant clone was defined as the most abundant DNA sequence in deep sequencing data. CDR3 amino acid sequences were checked for sharing across subjects and were also compared against the VDJdb database and published repertoires. TCRdb handled the public reads itself, with Q25 trimming in fastp and clone calling in MiXCR, and kept productive beta chains. Under each unique CDR3 protein, matching rows form one entry showing the most common genes and DNA. TCRdb, not the authors, supplied the V and J calls. In this sample the table shows some 180,000 distinct CDR3 sequences, under 55% of which occur a single time. The ten biggest clones cover approximately 2.9% of the sample.

General conclusions and limits of the study: Around 30 CD8+ CDR3 sequences were found to be shared between patients and controls, but these sequences appeared to be highly expressed in patients and within the immunodominant clones of the patients. Patients and healthy controls showed no significant difference in CD8+ Simpson's diversity (P=0.060).

The CDR3 starts with the cysteine, ends with the phenylalanine, and has 16 residues. The entry retains the CDR3 DNA only, 48 bases that are in frame from base 1. Cut back by 4 bases and 0 bases, the V and J ends lie 16 bases apart. Via the germline V gene (reference sequence), CDR1 is DFQATT and CDR2 SNEGSKA. TCR repertoires of sorted CD4+ and CD8+ blood T cells from severe aplastic anemia patients and healthy subjects were deep-sequenced in the study. Ficoll-Paque density gradient centrifugation was used to isolate peripheral blood mononuclear cells. Before DNA extraction, CD4+ and CD8+ T cells were sorted by FACS or by magnetic beads.

The sequence joins TRBV20-1 to TRBJ2-1; the D gene is perhaps TRBD2, from 5 matching bases. The origin of this receptor is a human donor in good health. Sequencing was carried out using sorted CD4+, CD8+, or CD8+CD57+ T cells (not recorded which) from PBMCs. This receptor carries the CDR3 CSAIPRQGSSYNEQFF. The base sequence is TGCAGTGCTATTCCCCGGCAAGGGAGCTCCTACAATGAGCAGTTCTTC.